One sample yielded the 10 T cell receptor beta chains listed below, sequenced in a study of blood T cell repertoires in COVID-19. Profiled with immunoSEQ multiplex PCR; TCRdb holds only in-frame clones, not every one. This repertoire shows about 12,000 clones, roughly nine tenths found once; its top ten account for roughly 22%. The specimen sequenced was peripheral blood. These receptors all stem from a woman aged 60-75 years with active COVID-19.

The V call is TRBV14, the J call TRBJ2-7, with D perhaps matching TRBD1 (6 bases). V was trimmed by 4 bases and J by 6 bases, leaving 13 bases between them. Germline V gene lookup returns CDR1 SGHDN and CDR2 FVKESK. The CDR3 sequence is 13 residues long. The CDR3 loop is CASSRDMFREQYV. The CDR3, as DNA: TGTGCCAGCAGCCGGGACATGTTCCGCGAGCAGTACGTC.

The chain links TRBV4-1 to TRBJ1-6; weak D call: TRBD1 (6 bases). Looked up from germline, CDR1 is MGHRA and CDR2 is YSYEKL. V was shortened by 3 bases and J by 6 bases, with 9 bases between the two germline ends. This CDR3 has 14 amino acids. The CDR3 coding sequence is TGCGCCAGCAGCCAGGACAGATCTAATTCACCCCTCCACTTT. Residues: CASSQDRSNSPLHF.

The J gene is TRBJ1-1, the V gene TRBV7-4; TRBD1 aligns across 8 bases. From germline, CDR1 is SGHVT and CDR2 SQSDAQ. Trimming removed 3 bases from V and 3 bases from J; junction bases left unmatched: 9. This CDR3 is 16 amino acids long. In DNA, the CDR3 is TGTGCCAGCAGCTTCTCCCCACAGGGGGTTTACACTGAAGCTTTCTTT. Residues: CASSFSPQGVYTEAFF.

This chain links TRBV27 with TRBJ2-6, with D possibly TRBD1 on 6 matching bases. Trimming removed 9 bases from V and 0 bases from J, with 12 bases in between. Germline V gene sequence: CDR1 MNHEY, CDR2 SMNVEV (reference sequence). The CDR3 has 15 residues. This chain's CDR3 is CARDRPFSGANVLTF. The CDR3 DNA is TGTGCCAGGGACAGACCATTCTCTGGGGCCAACGTCCTGACTTTC.

The chain employs TRBV6-5 and TRBJ2-1; perhaps TRBD2 as D (6 bases). Trimming left V 8 bases short and J 8 bases short, with 22 bases between. The germline V gene encodes CDR1 MNHEY and CDR2 SVGAGI. This CDR3 contains 15 residues. Here the CDR3 reads CASSPGGLLRHEQFF. CDR3 bases: TGTGCCAGCTCCCCCGGGGGACTCCTCCGGCATGAGCAGTTCTTC.

This clone occurred once. The chain joins TRBV28 to TRBJ2-4, with TRBD1 matching 11 bases. Germline V gives CDR1 MDHEN, CDR2 SYDVKM. The CDR3 is made up of 16 amino acids. Trimming at V came to 1 base and at J to 4 bases, leaving 3 bases not matched to a gene. The CDR3 region has the DNA TGTGCCAGCAGTTTATTGGGACAGGGGGTAAAAAACATTCAGTACTTC. It codes for CASSLLGQGVKNIQYF.

Only one count was recorded for this clone. This chain connects TRBV7-9 to TRBJ2-7; no clear D gene. The V and J ends lost 5 bases and 1 base respectively, with 9 bases between them. The CDR3 covers 13 residues. Germline values: CDR1 SEHNR, CDR2 FQNEAQ (reference sequence). The CDR3 spells CASSPTWSYEQYF. The CDR3 bases are TGTGCCAGCAGCCCCACATGGTCCTACGAGCAGTACTTC.

The J gene is TRBJ1-5, the V gene TRBV5-1; 11 bases align to TRBD1. Germline V gives CDR1 SGHRS, CDR2 YFSETQ. The CDR3 sequence is 15 residues long. V trimming: 2 bases; J trimming: 7 bases; junction bases outside the gene matches: 5. The CDR3 bases are TGCGCCAGCAGCTTAACCGGGACAGGGGGACAGCCCCAGCATTTT. This encodes CASSLTGTGGQPQHF.

The chain recombines TRBV7-8 with TRBJ2-1, with D possibly TRBD2 on 5 matching bases. The germline CDR1 and CDR2 sequences are SGHVS and FQNEAQ. Trimming stripped 4 bases from V and 6 bases from J, with 22 bases between. The CDR3 is 17 residues long. CDR3 amino acids: CASSSIGKWDWSNEQFF. In nucleotides, the CDR3 is TGTGCCAGCAGCTCGATCGGGAAATGGGATTGGAGCAATGAGCAGTTCTTC. Full variable domain (outside the CDR3, taken from reference TRBV7-8 and TRBJ2-1): GAGVSQSPRYKVAKRGQDVALRCDPISGHVSLFWYQQALGQGPEFLTYFQNEAQLDKSGLPSDRFFAERPEGSVSTLKIQRTQQEDSAVYLCASSSIGKWDWSNEQFFGPGTRLTVL.

The chain joins TRBV12-3 or TRBV12-4 to TRBJ1-2; D gene ambiguous. There are 12 residues in the CDR3. Trimming shortened V by 1 base and J by 9 bases, and 9 bases separated the two germline ends. CDR3 in DNA: TGTGCCAGCAGTTTAGTCACAGACAGCTACACCTTC. Amino acids: CASSLVTDSYTF.